This T cell receptor (beta chain) stems from a study of shared clonotypes between healthy human individuals. For sorted subsets, approximately 0.2 ug DNA per replicate equaled around 28,000 T cell genomes. Sequencing was performed with immunoSEQ multiplex PCR; in TCRdb, only in-frame clones are kept and a portion is missing. Here the sample spans about 1.5 million clones, 95% to 99% being singletons. V was pared by 3 bases and J by 0 bases, with 10 bases between. In germline, CDR1 is LNHDA, CDR2 SQIVND (reference sequence). The CDR3 sequence is 15 residues long. Naive CD45RA+ and memory CD45RA-negative subsets were split from CD4+ cells.

The chain joins TRBV19 to TRBJ2-3; D might be TRBD1 or TRBD2, each matching 5 bases. The TCR originated in a man aged 30-40 years in good health. The sample taken for sequencing was naive CD4+ T cells sorted from blood. Regarding subset: CD45RA+ positively selected. CDR3 sequence (DNA): TGTGCCAGTAGTATCTTAGAGGGGAGCACAGATACGCAGTATTTT. As protein: CASSILEGSTDTQYF.